This is a list of T cell receptor beta chains from one sample in a study of blood T cell repertoires in COVID-19. Clones were sequenced by immunoSEQ multiplex PCR, and TCRdb holds only the in-frame ones, with some missing. The sample consists of 180,000 or so clones, 86% of them appearing once. The source material was peripheral blood. The receptors were sampled from a man between 18 and 29 years old with acute or convalescent COVID-19. The CDR3 runs from the conserved cysteine through the conserved F or W. A D gene is named only where the DNA matches it firmly. Size values are once, few and many counts, or a class for expanded clones, and some rows have none.

>TRBJ2-5|TRBD1|TRBV11-2|.
CASSLDQGGQANQETQYF
TGTGCCAGCAGCTTAGATCAAGGGGGACAGGCCAACCAAGAGACCCAGTACTTC
>TRBJ1-1|.|TRBV6-5|.
CASSYYGTEAFF
TGTGCCAGCAGTTACTACGGTACTGAAGCTTTCTTT
>TRBJ1-2|.|TRBV18|.
CASSRGDSYGYTF
TGTGCCAGCTCACGAGGAGACTCCTATGGCTACACCTTC
>TRBJ1-1|.|TRBV4-1|.
CASSQETGPAWVAFF
TGCGCCAGCAGCCAAGAAACAGGGCCGGCCTGGGTGGCTTTCTTT
>TRBJ1-4|TRBD1|TRBV11-2|once
CASSPHGTENEKLFF
TGTGCCAGCAGCCCCCACGGGACAGAAAATGAAAAACTGTTTTTT
>TRBJ1-4|TRBD1|TRBV30|.
CAWSRGTAAEKLFF
TGTGCCTGGAGCCGAGGGACAGCCGCTGAAAAACTGTTTTTT
>TRBJ1-1|.|TRBV7-9|once
CASSQGGVAEAFF
TGTGCCAGCAGCCAAGGAGGGGTCGCTGAAGCTTTCTTT
>TRBJ1-1|TRBD1|TRBV5-1|.
CASSLGETGSRTEAFF
TGCGCCAGCAGCTTGGGGGAGACAGGGAGTCGTACTGAAGCTTTCTTT
>TRBJ1-1|.|TRBV28|.
CASRLRGSDTEAFF
TGTGCCAGCAGACTAAGAGGGTCAGACACTGAAGCTTTCTTT
>TRBJ1-3|TRBD1|TRBV4-1|.
CASSPDRGDGNTIYF
TGCGCCAGCAGTCCTGACAGGGGGGATGGAAACACCATATATTTT
>TRBJ2-3|TRBD1|TRBV13|.
CASSTRQGTTDTQYF
TGTGCCAGCAGCACCCGACAGGGGACCACAGATACGCAGTATTTT
>TRBJ2-1|TRBD2|TRBV6-4|once
CASSLSGGFINEQFF
TGTGCCAGCAGCCTCTCGGGGGGGTTTATCAATGAGCAGTTCTTC
>TRBJ1-2|.|TRBV6-5|.
CASTMTGPYGYTF
TGTGCCAGCACCATGACAGGCCCCTATGGCTACACCTTC
>TRBJ2-2|.|TRBV12-3/TRBV12-4|.
CASSLAGGGELFF
TGTGCCAGCAGTTTGGCAGGAGGAGGGGAGCTGTTTTTT
>TRBJ1-4|.|TRBV12-5|many
CASGSLDEKLFF
TGTGCTAGTGGATCCCTAGATGAAAAACTGTTTTTT
>TRBJ1-5|TRBD1|TRBV6-1|.
CASSGTGGNQPQHF
TGTGCCAGCAGTGGGACAGGCGGGAATCAGCCCCAGCATTTT
>TRBJ2-4|.|TRBV20-1|.
CSADLDSF
TGCAGTGCAGACCTGGACAGCTTC
>TRBJ1-1|.|TRBV29-1|few
CSVSEGNTEAFF
TGCAGCGTTTCGGAGGGGAACACTGAAGCTTTCTTT
>TRBJ1-6|.|TRBV30|.
CAWSVRGNSPLHF
TGTGCCTGGAGTGTAAGGGGGAATTCACCCCTCCACTTT
>TRBJ1-1|.|TRBV2|.
CASSDSDRTNTEAFF
TGTGCCAGCAGTGACTCCGACAGGACGAACACTGAAGCTTTCTTT
>TRBJ1-1|TRBD1|TRBV19|.
CASSVSGGNTEAFF
TGTGCCAGTAGTGTCTCAGGGGGCAACACTGAAGCTTTCTTT
>TRBJ1-6|.|TRBV2|.
CASSVRMEVSPLHF
TGTGCCAGCAGTGTTCGAATGGAGGTTTCACCCCTCCACTTT
>TRBJ1-2|TRBD1|TRBV9|.
CASSALTGTGGEGYTF
TGTGCCAGCAGCGCCCTCACCGGGACAGGGGGGGAAGGCTACACCTTC
>TRBJ2-3|TRBD2|TRBV19|.
CASSTGTSGGLTDTQYF
TGTGCCAGTAGCACCGGGACTAGCGGGGGGTTAACAGATACGCAGTATTTT
>TRBJ2-3|TRBD1|TRBV10-2|.
CASSGAWDRGTDTQYF
TGCGCCAGCAGTGGGGCATGGGACAGGGGCACAGATACGCAGTATTTT
>TRBJ2-5|TRBD1|TRBV9|.
CASSPTGGKETQYF
TGTGCCAGCAGCCCGACAGGGGGTAAAGAGACCCAGTACTTC
>TRBJ2-5|TRBD2|TRBV7-2|few
CASSLMAGDQETQYF
TGTGCCAGCAGCTTAATGGCGGGGGACCAAGAGACCCAGTACTTC
>TRBJ1-5|.|TRBV9|once
CASSERGASNQPQHF
TGTGCCAGCAGCGAGCGGGGGGCTAGCAATCAGCCCCAGCATTTT
>TRBJ1-3|.|TRBV28|.
CASCDVAGNTIYF
TGTGCCAGCTGCGATGTCGCTGGAAACACCATATATTTT
>TRBJ1-2|.|TRBV7-2|.
CASSLAPTGVYGYTF
TGTGCCAGCAGCTTAGCGCCGACAGGCGTCTATGGCTACACCTTC
>TRBJ2-6|.|TRBV6-1|few
CASSVRPVGLSGANVLTF
TGTGCCAGCAGTGTAAGGCCGGTGGGACTCTCTGGGGCCAACGTCCTGACTTTC
>TRBJ1-5|TRBD1|TRBV2|.
CASRDREAQPQHF
TGTGCCAGCAGGGACAGGGAGGCTCAGCCCCAGCATTTT
>TRBJ2-7|.|TRBV4-1|.
CASSQGQGIIYEQYF
TGCGCCAGCAGCCAGGGTCAGGGTATAATCTACGAGCAGTACTTC
>TRBJ1-1|.|TRBV2|few
CASSPAGGVTEAFF
TGTGCCAGCAGCCCCGCAGGAGGAGTTACTGAAGCTTTCTTT
>TRBJ1-6|.|TRBV14|.
CASSQAWPSGGSPLHF
TGTGCCAGCAGCCAAGCGTGGCCGAGCGGTGGTTCACCCCTCCACTTT
>TRBJ2-1|TRBD2|TRBV11-2|once
CASSLSGGHYNEQFF
TGTGCCAGCAGTCTTAGCGGGGGACACTACAATGAGCAGTTCTTC
>TRBJ2-2|TRBD1|TRBV18|.
CASSRGQGAGELFF
TGTGCCAGCTCTCGAGGACAGGGGGCCGGGGAGCTGTTTTTT
>TRBJ2-2|TRBD2|TRBV25-1|.
CASSTIAGGPKGTGELFF
TGTGCCAGCAGTACAATAGCGGGGGGGCCTAAGGGAACCGGGGAGCTGTTTTTT
>TRBJ2-3|TRBD1|TRBV24-1|.
CATSDLETGAPDTQYF
TGTGCCACCAGTGATTTGGAGACAGGGGCCCCAGATACGCAGTATTTT
>TRBJ1-5|.|TRBV30|.
CAWSEGPQWPQHF
TGTGCCTGGAGTGAGGGGCCCCAATGGCCCCAGCATTTT
>TRBJ2-3|TRBD2|TRBV11-3|once
CASSSGLAGSADTQYF
TGTGCCAGCAGCTCGGGACTAGCGGGAAGTGCAGATACGCAGTATTTT
>TRBJ1-1|.|TRBV7-9|once
CASSRGTPSLGTEAFF
TGTGCCAGCAGTCGGGGGACTCCTTCTCTGGGCACTGAAGCTTTCTTT